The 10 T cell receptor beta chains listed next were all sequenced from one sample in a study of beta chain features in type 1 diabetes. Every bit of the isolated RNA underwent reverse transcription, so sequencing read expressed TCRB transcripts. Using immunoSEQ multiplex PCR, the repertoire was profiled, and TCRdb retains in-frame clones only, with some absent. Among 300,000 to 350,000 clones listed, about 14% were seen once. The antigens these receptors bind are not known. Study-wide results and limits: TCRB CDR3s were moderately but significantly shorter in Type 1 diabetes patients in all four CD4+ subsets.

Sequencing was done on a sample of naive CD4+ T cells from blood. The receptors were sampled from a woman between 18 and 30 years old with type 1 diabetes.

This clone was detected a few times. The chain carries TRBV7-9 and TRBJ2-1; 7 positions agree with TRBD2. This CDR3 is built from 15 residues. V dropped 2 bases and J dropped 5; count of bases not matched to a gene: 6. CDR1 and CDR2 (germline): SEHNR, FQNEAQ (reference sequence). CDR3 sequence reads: CASSLWGGLDNEQFF. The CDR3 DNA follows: TGTGCCAGCAGCTTATGGGGGGGATTGGACAATGAGCAGTTCTTC.

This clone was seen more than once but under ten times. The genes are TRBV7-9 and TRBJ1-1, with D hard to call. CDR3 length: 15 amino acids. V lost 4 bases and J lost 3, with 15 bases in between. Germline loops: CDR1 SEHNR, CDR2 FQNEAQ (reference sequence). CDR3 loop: CASSSGSWVDTEAFF. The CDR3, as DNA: TGTGCCAGCAGCTCCGGGTCCTGGGTGGACACTGAAGCTTTCTTT.

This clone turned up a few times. The CDR3 nucleotides are TGTGCCAGCAGCTGGGCGCAGGGGACCTTCACAGATACGCAGTATTTT. This sequence encodes CASSWAQGTFTDTQYF. The chain uses TRBV14 and TRBJ2-3; D is perhaps TRBD1 (6 bases). Germline lookup yields CDR1 SGHDN and CDR2 FVKESK. The CDR3 has 16 residues. V lost 5 bases to trimming and J lost 2 bases, with 17 bases between them.

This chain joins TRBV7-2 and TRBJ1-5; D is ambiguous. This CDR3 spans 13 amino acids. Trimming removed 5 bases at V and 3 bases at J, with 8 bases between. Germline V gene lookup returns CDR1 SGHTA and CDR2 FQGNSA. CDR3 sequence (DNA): TGTGCCAGCAGCCGACACACCAATCAGCCCCAGCATTTT. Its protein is CASSRHTNQPQHF.

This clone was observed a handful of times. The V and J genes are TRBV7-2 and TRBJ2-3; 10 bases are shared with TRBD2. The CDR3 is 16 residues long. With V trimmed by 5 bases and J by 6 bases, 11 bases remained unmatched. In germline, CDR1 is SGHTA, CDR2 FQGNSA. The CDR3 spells CASSQNRAGGWDTQYF. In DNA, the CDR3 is TGTGCCAGCAGCCAAAATAGAGCGGGAGGGTGGGATACGCAGTATTTT.

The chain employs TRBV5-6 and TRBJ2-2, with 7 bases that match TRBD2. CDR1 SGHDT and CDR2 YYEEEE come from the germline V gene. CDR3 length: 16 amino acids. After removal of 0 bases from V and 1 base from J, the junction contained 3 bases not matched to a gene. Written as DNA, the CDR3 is TGTGCCAGCAGCTTGGACGGCGGGAGGAACACCGGGGAGCTGTTTTTT. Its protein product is CASSLDGGRNTGELFF.

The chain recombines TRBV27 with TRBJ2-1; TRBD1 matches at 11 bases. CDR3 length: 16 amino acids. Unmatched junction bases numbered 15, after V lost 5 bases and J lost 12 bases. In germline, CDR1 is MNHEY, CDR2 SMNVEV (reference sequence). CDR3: CASSLRGTGGLAGQFF. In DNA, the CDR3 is TGTGCCAGCAGTCTTAGAGGGACAGGGGGACTAGCAGGGCAGTTCTTC.

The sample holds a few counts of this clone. The DNA of the CDR3 is TGCGCCAGCAGCTTGGATTCGGGAGTCACAGATACGCAGTATTTT. It yields the protein CASSLDSGVTDTQYF. This chain uses TRBV5-1 with TRBJ2-3; maybe TRBD2 (6 bases). Looked up from germline, CDR1 is SGHRS and CDR2 is YFSETQ. V lost 0 bases and J lost 2, with 10 bases in between. The CDR3 has 15 amino acids. Using reference TRBV5-1 and TRBJ2-3 for the parts outside the CDR3, the full variable domain is KAGVTQTPRYLIKTRGQQVTLSCSPISGHRSVSWYQQTPGQGLQFLFEYFSETQRNKGNFPGRFSGRQFSNSRSEMNVSTLELGDSALYLCASSLDSGVTDTQYFGPGTRLTVL.

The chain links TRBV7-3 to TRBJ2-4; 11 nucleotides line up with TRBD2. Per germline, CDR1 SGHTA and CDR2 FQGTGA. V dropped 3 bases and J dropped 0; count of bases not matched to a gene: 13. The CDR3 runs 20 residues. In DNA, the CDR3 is TGTGCCAGCAGCTTCCTATGGGAGACTAGCGGGACGGAAGCCAAAAACATTCAGTACTTC. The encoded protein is CASSFLWETSGTEAKNIQYF.

CDR3 bases: TGTGCCAGCAGTCACCGGGACTCAGGTAATGAGCAGTTCTTC. It encodes CASSHRDSGNEQFF. V is TRBV9 and J is TRBJ2-1; D possibly corresponds to TRBD2 (6 bases). Trimming pared 5 bases from V and 7 bases from J, leaving 16 bases between. Germline-derived CDR1 and CDR2 are SGDLS and YYNGEE. The CDR3 spans 14 residues.